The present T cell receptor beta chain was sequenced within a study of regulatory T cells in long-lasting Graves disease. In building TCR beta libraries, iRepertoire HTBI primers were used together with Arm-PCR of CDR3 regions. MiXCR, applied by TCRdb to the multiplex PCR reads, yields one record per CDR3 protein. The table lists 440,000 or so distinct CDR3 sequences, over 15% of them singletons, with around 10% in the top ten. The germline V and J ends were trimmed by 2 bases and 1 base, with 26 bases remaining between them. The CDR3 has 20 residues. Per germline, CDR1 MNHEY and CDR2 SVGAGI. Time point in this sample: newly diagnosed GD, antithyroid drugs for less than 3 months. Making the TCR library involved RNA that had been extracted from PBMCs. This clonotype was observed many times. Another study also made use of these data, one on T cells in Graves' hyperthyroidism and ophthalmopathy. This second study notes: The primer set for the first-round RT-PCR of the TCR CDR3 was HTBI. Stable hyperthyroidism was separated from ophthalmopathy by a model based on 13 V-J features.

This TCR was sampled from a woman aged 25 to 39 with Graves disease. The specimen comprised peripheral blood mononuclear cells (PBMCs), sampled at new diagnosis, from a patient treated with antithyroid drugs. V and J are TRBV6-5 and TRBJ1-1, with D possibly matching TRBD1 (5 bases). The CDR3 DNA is TGTGCCAGCAGTTACGGGCTAATCTGGTCTGTTGGGGCGGGGAACACTGAAGCTTTCTTT. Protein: CASSYGLIWSVGAGNTEAFF.